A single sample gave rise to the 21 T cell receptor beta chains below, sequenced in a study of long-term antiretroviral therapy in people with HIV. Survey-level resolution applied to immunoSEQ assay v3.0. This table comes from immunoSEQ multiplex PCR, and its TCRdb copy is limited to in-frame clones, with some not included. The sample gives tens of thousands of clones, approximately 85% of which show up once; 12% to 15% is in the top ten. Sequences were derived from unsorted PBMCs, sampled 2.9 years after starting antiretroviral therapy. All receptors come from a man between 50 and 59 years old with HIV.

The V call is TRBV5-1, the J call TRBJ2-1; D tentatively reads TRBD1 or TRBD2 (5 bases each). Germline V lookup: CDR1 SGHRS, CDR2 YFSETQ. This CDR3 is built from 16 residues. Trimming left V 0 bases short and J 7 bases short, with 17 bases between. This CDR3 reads CASSLGGFGLGNEQFF. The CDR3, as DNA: TGCGCCAGCAGCTTGGGGGGGTTTGGACTTGGGAATGAGCAGTTCTTC.

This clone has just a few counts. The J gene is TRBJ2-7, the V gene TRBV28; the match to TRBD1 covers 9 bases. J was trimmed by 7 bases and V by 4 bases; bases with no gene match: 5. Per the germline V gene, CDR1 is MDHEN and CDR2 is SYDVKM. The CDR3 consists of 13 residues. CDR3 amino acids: CASSYRGPLEQYF. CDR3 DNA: TGTGCCAGCAGTTACAGGGGGCCACTTGAGCAGTACTTC.

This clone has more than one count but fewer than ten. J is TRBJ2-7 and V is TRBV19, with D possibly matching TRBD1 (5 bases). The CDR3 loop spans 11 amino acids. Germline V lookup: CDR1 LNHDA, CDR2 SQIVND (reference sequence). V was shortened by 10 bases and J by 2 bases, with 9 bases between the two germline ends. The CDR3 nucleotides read TGTGCCACCTCGACAGCCTACGAGCAGTACTTC. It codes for CATSTAYEQYF. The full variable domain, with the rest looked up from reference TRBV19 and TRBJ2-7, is DGGITQSPKYLFRKEGQNVTLSCEQNLNHDAMYWYRQDPGQGLRLIYYSQIVNDFQKGDIAEGYSVSREKKESFPLTVTSAQKNPTAFYLCATSTAYEQYFGPGTRLTVT.

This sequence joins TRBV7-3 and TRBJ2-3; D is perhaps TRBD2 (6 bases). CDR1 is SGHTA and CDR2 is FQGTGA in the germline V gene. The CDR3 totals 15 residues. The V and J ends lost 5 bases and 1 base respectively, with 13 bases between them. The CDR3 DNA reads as TGTGCCAGCAGCCTTAGCGGTTGGCGCACAGATACGCAGTATTTT. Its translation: CASSLSGWRTDTQYF.

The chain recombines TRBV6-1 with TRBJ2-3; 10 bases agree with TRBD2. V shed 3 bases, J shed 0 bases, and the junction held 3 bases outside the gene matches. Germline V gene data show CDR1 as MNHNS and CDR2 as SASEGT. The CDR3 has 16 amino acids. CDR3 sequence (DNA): TGTGCCAGCAGTGACCTAGCGGGGGCTAGCACAGATACGCAGTATTTT. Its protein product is CASSDLAGASTDTQYF.

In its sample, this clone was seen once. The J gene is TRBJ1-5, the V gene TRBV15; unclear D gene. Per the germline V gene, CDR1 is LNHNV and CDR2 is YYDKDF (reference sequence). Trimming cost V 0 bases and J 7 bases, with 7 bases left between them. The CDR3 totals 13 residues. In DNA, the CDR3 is TGTGCCACCAGCAGAGAATTAATGCAGCCCCAGCATTTT. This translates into CATSRELMQPQHF.

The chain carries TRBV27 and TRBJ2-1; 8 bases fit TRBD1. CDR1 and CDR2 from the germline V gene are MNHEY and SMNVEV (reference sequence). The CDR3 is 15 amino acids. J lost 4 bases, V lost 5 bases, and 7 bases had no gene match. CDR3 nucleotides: TGTGCCAGCAGTCTAGACAGGGGCAATTACAATGAGCAGTTCTTC. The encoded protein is CASSLDRGNYNEQFF.

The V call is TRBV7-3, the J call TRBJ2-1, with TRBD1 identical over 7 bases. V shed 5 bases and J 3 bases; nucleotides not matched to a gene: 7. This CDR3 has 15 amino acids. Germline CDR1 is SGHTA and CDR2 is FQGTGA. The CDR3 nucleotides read TGTGCCAGCAGCCTACTTCAGGGGGTCTACAATGAGCAGTTCTTC. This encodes CASSLLQGVYNEQFF. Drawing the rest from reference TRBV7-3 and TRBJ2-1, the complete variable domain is GAGVSQTPSNKVTEKGKYVELRCDPISGHTALYWYRQSLGQGPEFLIYFQGTGAADDSGLPNDRFFAVRPEGSVSTLKIQRTERGDSAVYLCASSLLQGVYNEQFFGPGTRLTVL.

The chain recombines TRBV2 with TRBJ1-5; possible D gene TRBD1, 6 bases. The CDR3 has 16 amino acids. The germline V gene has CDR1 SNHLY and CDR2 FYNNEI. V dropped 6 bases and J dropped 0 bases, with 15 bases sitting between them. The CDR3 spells CASRDAGDYSNQPQHF. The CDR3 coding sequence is TGTGCCAGCAGGGACGCAGGGGATTATAGCAATCAGCCCCAGCATTTT.

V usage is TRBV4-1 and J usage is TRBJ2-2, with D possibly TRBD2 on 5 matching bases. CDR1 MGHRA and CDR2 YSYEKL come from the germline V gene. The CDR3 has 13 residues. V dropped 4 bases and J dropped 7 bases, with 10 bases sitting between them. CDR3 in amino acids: CASSPLGGGELFF. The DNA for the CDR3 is TGCGCCAGCAGCCCCCTAGGAGGCGGGGAGCTGTTTTTT.

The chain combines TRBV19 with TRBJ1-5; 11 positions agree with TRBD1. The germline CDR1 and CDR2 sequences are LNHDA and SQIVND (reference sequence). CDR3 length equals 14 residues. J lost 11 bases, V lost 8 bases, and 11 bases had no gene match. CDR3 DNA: TGTGCCAGTGCGGGGGACAGGGGGGGCCGATCCCAGCATTTT. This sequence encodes CASAGDRGGRSQHF. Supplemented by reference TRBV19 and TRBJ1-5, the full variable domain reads DGGITQSPKYLFRKEGQNVTLSCEQNLNHDAMYWYRQDPGQGLRLIYYSQIVNDFQKGDIAEGYSVSREKKESFPLTVTSAQKNPTAFYLCASAGDRGGRSQHFGDGTRLSIL.

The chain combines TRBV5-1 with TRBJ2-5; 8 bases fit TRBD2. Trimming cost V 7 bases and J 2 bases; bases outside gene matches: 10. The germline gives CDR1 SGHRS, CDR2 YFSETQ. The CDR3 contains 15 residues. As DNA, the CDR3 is TGCGCCAGCGTCCCGTTCATAGCGGGGCAAGAGACCCAGTACTTC. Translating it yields CASVPFIAGQETQYF.

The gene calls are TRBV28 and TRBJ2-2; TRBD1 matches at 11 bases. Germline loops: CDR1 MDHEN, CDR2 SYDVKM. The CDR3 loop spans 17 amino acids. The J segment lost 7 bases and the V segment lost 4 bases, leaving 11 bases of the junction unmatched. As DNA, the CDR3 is TGTGCCAGCAGTTCCCCGGCGGGACAGGGGGTAGGCGGGGAGCTGTTTTTT. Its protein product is CASSSPAGQGVGGELFF.

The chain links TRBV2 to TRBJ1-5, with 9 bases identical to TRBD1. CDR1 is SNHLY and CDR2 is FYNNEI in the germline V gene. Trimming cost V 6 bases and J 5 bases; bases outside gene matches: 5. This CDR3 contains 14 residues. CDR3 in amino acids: CASSRQGVYQPQHF. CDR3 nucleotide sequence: TGTGCCAGCAGCCGACAGGGGGTCTATCAGCCCCAGCATTTT.

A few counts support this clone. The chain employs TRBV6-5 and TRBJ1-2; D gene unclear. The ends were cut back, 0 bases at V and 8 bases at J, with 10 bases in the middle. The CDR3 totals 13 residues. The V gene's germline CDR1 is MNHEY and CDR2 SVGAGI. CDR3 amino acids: CASSYSDGKGYTF. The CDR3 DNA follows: TGTGCCAGCAGTTACTCGGACGGGAAAGGCTACACCTTC.

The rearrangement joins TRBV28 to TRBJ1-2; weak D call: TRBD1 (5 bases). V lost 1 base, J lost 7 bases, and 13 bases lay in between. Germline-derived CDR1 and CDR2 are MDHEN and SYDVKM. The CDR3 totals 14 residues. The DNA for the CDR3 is TGTGCCAGCAGTTTATCGGGCAGGGTTGGTGGCTACACCTTC. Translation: CASSLSGRVGGYTF.

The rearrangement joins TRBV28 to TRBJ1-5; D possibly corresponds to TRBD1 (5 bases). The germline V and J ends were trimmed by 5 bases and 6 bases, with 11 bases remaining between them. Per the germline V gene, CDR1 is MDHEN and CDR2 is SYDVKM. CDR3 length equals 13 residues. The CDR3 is CASSRAGSQPQHF. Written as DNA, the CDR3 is TGTGCCAGCAGTAGGGCAGGGAGTCAGCCCCAGCATTTT.

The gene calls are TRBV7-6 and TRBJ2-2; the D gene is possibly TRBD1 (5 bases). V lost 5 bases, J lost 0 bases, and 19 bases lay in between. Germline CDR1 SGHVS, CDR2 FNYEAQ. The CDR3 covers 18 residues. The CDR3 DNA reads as TGTGCCAGCAGCCTAAGACGGACACCGTTCGCGAACACCGGGGAGCTGTTTTTT. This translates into CASSLRRTPFANTGELFF. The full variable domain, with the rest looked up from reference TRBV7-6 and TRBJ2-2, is GAGVSQSPRYKVTKRGQDVALRCDPISGHVSLYWYRQALGQGPEFLTYFNYEAQQDKSGLPNDRFSAERPEGSISTLTIQRTEQRDSAMYRCASSLRRTPFANTGELFFGEGSRLTVL.

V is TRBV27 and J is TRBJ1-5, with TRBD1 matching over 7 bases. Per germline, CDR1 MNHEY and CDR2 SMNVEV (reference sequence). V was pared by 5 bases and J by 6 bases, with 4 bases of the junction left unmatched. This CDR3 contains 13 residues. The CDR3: CASSKDRAQPQHF. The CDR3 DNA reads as TGTGCCAGCAGTAAAGACAGGGCTCAGCCCCAGCATTTT.

CDR3 sequence (DNA): TGTGCCAGCAGCTTGAAATACGAGCAGTACTTC. This encodes CASSLKYEQYF. The chain couples TRBV7-2 to TRBJ2-7; D call uncertain. Trimming removed 3 bases at V and 4 bases at J, with 4 bases between. The CDR3 length is 11 residues. Germline CDR1 reads SGHTA; CDR2 reads FQGNSA.

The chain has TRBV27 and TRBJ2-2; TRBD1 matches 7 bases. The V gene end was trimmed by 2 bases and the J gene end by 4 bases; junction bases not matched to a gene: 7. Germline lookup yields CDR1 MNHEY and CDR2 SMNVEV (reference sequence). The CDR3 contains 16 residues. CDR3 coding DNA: TGTGCCAGCAGTTTAAGGGAAGGGACAGTCACCGGGGAGCTGTTTTTT. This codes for CASSLREGTVTGELFF.